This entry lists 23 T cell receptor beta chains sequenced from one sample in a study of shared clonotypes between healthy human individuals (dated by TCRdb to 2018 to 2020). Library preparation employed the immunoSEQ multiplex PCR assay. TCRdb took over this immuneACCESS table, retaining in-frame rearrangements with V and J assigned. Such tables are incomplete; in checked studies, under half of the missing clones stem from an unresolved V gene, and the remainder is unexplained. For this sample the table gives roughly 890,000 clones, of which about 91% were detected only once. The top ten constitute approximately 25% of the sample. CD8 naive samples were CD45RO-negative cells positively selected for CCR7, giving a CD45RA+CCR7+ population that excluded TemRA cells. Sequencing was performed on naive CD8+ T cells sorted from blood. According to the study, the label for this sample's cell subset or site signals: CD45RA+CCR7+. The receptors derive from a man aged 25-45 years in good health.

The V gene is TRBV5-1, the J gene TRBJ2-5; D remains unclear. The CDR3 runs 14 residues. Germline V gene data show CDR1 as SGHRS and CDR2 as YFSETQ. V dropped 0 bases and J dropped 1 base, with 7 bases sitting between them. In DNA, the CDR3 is TGCGCCAGCAGCTTGGCCGCACCCCAAGAGACCCAGTACTTC. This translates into CASSLAAPQETQYF.

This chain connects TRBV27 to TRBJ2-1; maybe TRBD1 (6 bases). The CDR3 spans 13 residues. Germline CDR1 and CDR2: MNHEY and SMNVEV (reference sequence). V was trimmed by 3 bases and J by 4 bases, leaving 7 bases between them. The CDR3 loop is CASSFGQYNEQFF. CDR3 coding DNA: TGTGCCAGCAGTTTCGGACAGTACAATGAGCAGTTCTTC.

CDR3 loop: CSDILAGEADTQYF. The DNA of the CDR3 is TGCAGCGACATACTAGCGGGTGAAGCAGATACGCAGTATTTT. This sequence joins TRBV29-1 and TRBJ2-3; 9 bases are a match to TRBD2. Trimming at V came to 7 bases and at J to 4 bases, leaving 9 bases not matched to a gene. From germline, CDR1 is SQVTM and CDR2 ANQGSEA. The CDR3 covers 14 residues.

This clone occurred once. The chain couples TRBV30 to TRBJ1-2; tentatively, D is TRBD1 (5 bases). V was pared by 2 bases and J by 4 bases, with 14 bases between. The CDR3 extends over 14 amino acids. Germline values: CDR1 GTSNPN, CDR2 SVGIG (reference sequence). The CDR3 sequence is CAWSLETVGYGYTF. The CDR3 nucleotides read TGTGCCTGGAGTTTGGAGACAGTGGGCTATGGCTACACCTTC.

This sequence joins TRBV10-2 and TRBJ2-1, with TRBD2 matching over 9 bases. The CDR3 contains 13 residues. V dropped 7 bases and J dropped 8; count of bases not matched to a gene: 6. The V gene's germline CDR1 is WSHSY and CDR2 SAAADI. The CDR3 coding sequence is TGCGCCAGCATTTCGCGGGGGGGACATGAGCAGTTCTTC. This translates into CASISRGGHEQFF.

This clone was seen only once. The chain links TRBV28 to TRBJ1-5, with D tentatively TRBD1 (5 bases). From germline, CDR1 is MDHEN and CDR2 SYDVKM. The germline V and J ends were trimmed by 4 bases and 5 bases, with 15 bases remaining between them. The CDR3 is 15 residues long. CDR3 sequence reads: CASSSPLGGDQPQHF. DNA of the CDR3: TGTGCCAGCAGTTCCCCCCTGGGGGGGGATCAGCCCCAGCATTTT.

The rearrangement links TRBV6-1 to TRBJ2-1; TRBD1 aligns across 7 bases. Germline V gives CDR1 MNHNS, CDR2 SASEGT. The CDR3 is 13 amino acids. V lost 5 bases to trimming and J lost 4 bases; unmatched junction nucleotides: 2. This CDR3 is CASSWDSYNEQFF. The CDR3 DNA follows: TGTGCCAGCAGTTGGGACAGTTACAATGAGCAGTTCTTC.

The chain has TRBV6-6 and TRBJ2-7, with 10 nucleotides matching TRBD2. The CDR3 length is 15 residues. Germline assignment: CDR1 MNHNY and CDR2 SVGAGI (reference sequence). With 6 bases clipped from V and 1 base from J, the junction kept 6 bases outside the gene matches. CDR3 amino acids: CASSSSGSISYEQYF. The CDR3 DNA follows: TGTGCCAGCAGCTCTAGCGGGAGTATTTCCTACGAGCAGTACTTC.

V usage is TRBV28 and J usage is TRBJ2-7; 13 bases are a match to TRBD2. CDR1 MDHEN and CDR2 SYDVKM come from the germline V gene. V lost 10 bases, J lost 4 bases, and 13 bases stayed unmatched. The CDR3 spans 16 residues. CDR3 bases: TGTGCCACCCGGATAGGGACTAGCGGGATTTTATACGAGCAGTACTTC. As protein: CATRIGTSGILYEQYF.

The CDR3 loop is CATSRAGTVYEQYF. CDR3 sequence (DNA): TGTGCCACCAGCAGAGCCGGGACAGTTTACGAGCAGTACTTC. The gene calls are TRBV15 and TRBJ2-7; 7 positions agree with TRBD1. CDR3 length: 14 residues. Germline trimming cut 1 base from V and 4 bases from J; bases unmatched to any gene: 4. Germline CDR1 reads LNHNV; CDR2 reads YYDKDF (reference sequence).

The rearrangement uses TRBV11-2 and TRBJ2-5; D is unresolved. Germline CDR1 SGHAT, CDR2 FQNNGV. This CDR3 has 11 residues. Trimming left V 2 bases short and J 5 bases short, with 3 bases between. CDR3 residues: CASSLSETQYF. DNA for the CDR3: TGTGCCAGCAGCTTATCGGAGACCCAGTACTTC.

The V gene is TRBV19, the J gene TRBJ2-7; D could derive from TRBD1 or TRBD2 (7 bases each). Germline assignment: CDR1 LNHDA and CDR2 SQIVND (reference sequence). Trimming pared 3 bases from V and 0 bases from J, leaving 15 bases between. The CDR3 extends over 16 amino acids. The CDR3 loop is CASSMGGTVSSYEQYF. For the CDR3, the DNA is TGTGCCAGTAGTATGGGGGGGACAGTGAGCTCCTACGAGCAGTACTTC. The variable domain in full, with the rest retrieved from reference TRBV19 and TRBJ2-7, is DGGITQSPKYLFRKEGQNVTLSCEQNLNHDAMYWYRQDPGQGLRLIYYSQIVNDFQKGDIAEGYSVSREKKESFPLTVTSAQKNPTAFYLCASSMGGTVSSYEQYFGPGTRLTVT.

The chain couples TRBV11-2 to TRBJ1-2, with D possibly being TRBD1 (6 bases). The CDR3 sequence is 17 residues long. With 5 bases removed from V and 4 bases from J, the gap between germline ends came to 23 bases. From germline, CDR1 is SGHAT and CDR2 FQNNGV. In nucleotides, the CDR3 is TGTGCCAGCAGCCGCGGGGGTCGGGACACTCTTGGCTATGGCTACACCTTC. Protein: CASSRGGRDTLGYGYTF.

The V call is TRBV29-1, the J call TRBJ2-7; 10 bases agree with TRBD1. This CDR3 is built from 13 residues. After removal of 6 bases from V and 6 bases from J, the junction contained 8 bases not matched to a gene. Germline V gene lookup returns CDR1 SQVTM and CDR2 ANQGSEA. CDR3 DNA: TGCAGCGTGGGGAGACAGGGGGCGGGCGAGCAGTACTTC. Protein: CSVGRQGAGEQYF.

The CDR3: CAISELSSGDTQYF. The CDR3 region has the DNA TGTGCCATCAGTGAGCTGTCTAGCGGGGATACGCAGTATTTT. The chain recombines TRBV10-3 with TRBJ2-3; the match to TRBD2 covers 8 bases. The germline gives CDR1 ENHRY, CDR2 SYGVKD. Trimming removed 2 bases from V and 6 bases from J; junction bases left unmatched: 4. The CDR3 consists of 14 residues.

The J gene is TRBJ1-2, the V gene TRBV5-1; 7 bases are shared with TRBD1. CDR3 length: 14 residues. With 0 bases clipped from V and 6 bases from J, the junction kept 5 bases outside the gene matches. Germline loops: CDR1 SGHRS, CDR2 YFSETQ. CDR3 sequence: CASSLAGTENGYTF. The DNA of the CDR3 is TGCGCCAGCAGCTTGGCAGGGACAGAGAATGGCTACACCTTC.

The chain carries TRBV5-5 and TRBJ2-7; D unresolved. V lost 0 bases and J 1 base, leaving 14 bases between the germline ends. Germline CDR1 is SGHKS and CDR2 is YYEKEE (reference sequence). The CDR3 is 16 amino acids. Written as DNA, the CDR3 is TGTGCCAGCAGCTTGGCTCTTTCGGATGGGTCCTACGAGCAGTACTTC. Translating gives CASSLALSDGSYEQYF.

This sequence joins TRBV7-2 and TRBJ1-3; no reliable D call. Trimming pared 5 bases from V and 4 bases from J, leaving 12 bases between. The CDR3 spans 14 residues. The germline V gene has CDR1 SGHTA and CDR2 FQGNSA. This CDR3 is CASSPSGRGNTIYF. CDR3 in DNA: TGTGCCAGCAGCCCTAGCGGGCGAGGAAACACCATATATTTT.

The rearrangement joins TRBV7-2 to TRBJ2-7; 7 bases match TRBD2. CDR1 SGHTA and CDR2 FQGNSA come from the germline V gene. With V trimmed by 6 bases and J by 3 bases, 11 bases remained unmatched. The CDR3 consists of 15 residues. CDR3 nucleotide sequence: TGTGCCAGCAGTCTGACTCAACGCGGGAGCTACGAGCAGTACTTC. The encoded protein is CASSLTQRGSYEQYF.

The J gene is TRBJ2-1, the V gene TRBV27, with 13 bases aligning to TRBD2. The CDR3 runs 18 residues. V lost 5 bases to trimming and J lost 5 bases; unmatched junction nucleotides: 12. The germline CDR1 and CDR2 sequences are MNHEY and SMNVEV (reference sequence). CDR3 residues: CASSPWTSGRVVNNEQFF. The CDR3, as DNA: TGTGCCAGCAGTCCCTGGACTAGCGGGAGAGTAGTTAACAATGAGCAGTTCTTC.

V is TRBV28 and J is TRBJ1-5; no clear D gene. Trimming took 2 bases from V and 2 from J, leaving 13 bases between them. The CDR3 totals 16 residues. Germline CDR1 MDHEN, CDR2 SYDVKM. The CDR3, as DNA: TGTGCCAGCAGTTTACGTTCCTCTTTCGGCAATCAGCCCCAGCATTTT. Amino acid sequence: CASSLRSSFGNQPQHF.

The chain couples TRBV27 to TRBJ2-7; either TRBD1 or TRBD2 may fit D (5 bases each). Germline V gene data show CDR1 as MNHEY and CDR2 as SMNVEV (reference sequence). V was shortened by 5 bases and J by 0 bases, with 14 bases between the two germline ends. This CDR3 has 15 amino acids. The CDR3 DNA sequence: TGTGCCAGCAGTACGAGACAGAGGGACTCCTACGAGCAGTACTTC. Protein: CASSTRQRDSYEQYF.

CDR3 sequence: CASSLRTGAYEQYF. As DNA, the CDR3 is TGCGCCAGCAGCCTTCGGACAGGGGCCTACGAGCAGTACTTC. The chain combines TRBV5-1 with TRBJ2-7, with 9 positions matching TRBD1. V dropped 4 bases and J dropped 2; count of bases not matched to a gene: 4. CDR3 length: 14 residues. Germline V gene lookup returns CDR1 SGHRS and CDR2 YFSETQ.